The 9 T cell receptor beta chains given below trace back to one sample, sequenced in a study of shared clonotypes between healthy human individuals. Repertoires were generated with immunoSEQ multiplex PCR, while TCRdb's copy carries only in-frame clones and drops some. The table shows about 2.4 million clones, with over 85% occurring only once. The material sequenced was naive CD4+ T cells from PBMCs. Subset reported: CD45RA+ positively selected. These receptors were collected from a man aged 18-30 years in good health. Some clones in this sample may be carry-over from other donors' samples.

For this clone: Other DNA variants within this sample encode the same CDR3. The chain couples TRBV27 to TRBJ2-6; no clear D. Trimming cost V 6 bases and J 0 bases, with 3 bases left between them. Per the germline V gene, CDR1 is MNHEY and CDR2 is SMNVEV (reference sequence). This CDR3 has 13 amino acids. CDR3 sequence: CASSFSGANVLTF. The CDR3 bases are TGTGCCAGCAGCTTCTCTGGGGCCAACGTCCTGACTTTC.

The chain carries TRBV27 and TRBJ2-5, with a possible D match to TRBD1 (5 bases). Germline V gene sequence: CDR1 MNHEY, CDR2 SMNVEV (reference sequence). Trimming took off 5 bases at V and 4 bases at J, with 17 bases between the two ends. The CDR3 is 15 residues long. The CDR3 sequence: CASSPLKGRVETQYF. As DNA, the CDR3 is TGTGCCAGCAGTCCCCTTAAGGGGCGCGTAGAGACCCAGTACTTC.

The chain's CDR3 is CASSSRDRRETKQFF. The CDR3 DNA reads as TGTGCCAGCAGTTCCCGCGATCGGCGGGAGACGAAGCAGTTCTTC. This chain links TRBV28 with TRBJ2-1; the match to TRBD2 covers 7 bases. This CDR3 has 15 amino acids. V was pared by 4 bases and J by 11 bases, with 14 bases of the junction left unmatched. Looked up from germline, CDR1 is MDHEN and CDR2 is SYDVKM.

The chain carries TRBV9 and TRBJ2-5; D might be TRBD1 or TRBD2, each matching 6 bases. CDR3 length: 14 residues. V lost 0 bases to trimming and J lost 5 bases, with 11 bases between them. Per germline, CDR1 SGDLS and CDR2 YYNGEE. The CDR3 region is CASSVEGGPETQYF. The CDR3 DNA reads as TGTGCCAGCAGCGTAGAAGGGGGGCCGGAGACCCAGTACTTC.

This clone was counted a few times. The CDR3 reads CASSYGQGGSYEQYF. The CDR3, as DNA: TGTGCCAGCAGTTACGGCCAGGGGGGCTCCTACGAGCAGTACTTC. The chain carries TRBV6-6 and TRBJ2-7, with a possible D match to TRBD1 (7 bases). The CDR3 is made up of 15 amino acids. Germline V CDR1 and CDR2: MNHNY, SVGAGI (reference sequence). V was shortened by 2 bases and J by 0 bases, with 11 bases between the two germline ends.

CDR3 amino acids: CASSLRGGRTGELFF. CDR3 in DNA: TGTGCCAGCAGTTTAAGGGGGGGTCGCACCGGGGAGCTGTTTTTT. V and J are TRBV28 and TRBJ2-2; D possibly corresponds to TRBD2 (7 bases). Germline V gene data show CDR1 as MDHEN and CDR2 as SYDVKM. The CDR3 runs 15 residues. The germline V and J ends were trimmed by 2 bases and 4 bases, with 11 bases remaining between them. Together with reference TRBV28 and TRBJ2-2, the CDR3 gives the full variable domain: DVKVTQSSRYLVKRTGEKVFLECVQDMDHENMFWYRQDPGLGLRLIYFSYDVKMKEKGDIPEGYSVSREKKERFSLILESASTNQTSMYLCASSLRGGRTGELFFGEGSRLTVL.

This chain connects TRBV6-1 to TRBJ2-3; D is ambiguous. Germline V gene lookup returns CDR1 MNHNS and CDR2 SASEGT. V lost 5 bases, J lost 5 bases, and 11 bases lay in between. The CDR3 has 13 residues. The CDR3 DNA sequence: TGTGCCAGCAGTCGGGCAGCCCAAGATACGCAGTATTTT. It specifies CASSRAAQDTQYF.

This chain joins TRBV28 and TRBJ1-2; TRBD1 agrees at 7 bases. Looked up from germline, CDR1 is MDHEN and CDR2 is SYDVKM. The CDR3 totals 18 residues. The V gene end was trimmed by 2 bases and the J gene end by 0 bases; junction bases not matched to a gene: 12. Written as DNA, the CDR3 is TGTGCCAGCAGTTTAAGGGGTTGGGGACAGAGAACTAACTATGGCTACACCTTC. It codes for CASSLRGWGQRTNYGYTF.

As concerns this clone: Other DNA sequences in this specimen translate into the identical CDR3. The chain links TRBV9 to TRBJ2-2; no reliable D call. This CDR3 is 14 amino acids long. Trimming took 3 bases from V and 2 from J, leaving 8 bases between them. Germline CDR1 is SGDLS and CDR2 is YYNGEE. Here the CDR3 reads CASSGRANTGELFF. The CDR3 DNA reads as TGTGCCAGCAGCGGCCGCGCTAACACCGGGGAGCTGTTTTTT.